This TCR beta chain originates from a study of CD8 T cells in ankylosing spondylitis. Trimming at V came to 5 bases and at J to 10 bases, leaving 9 bases not matched to a gene. The germline CDR1 and CDR2 sequences are SGHTA and FQGNSA. The CDR3 loop spans 14 amino acids. General study findings and limits: Seemingly distinctive of ankylosing spondylitis blood was a TCR beta motif formed by eight highly homologous variants. Before this, some motif variants had been reported in reactive arthritis synovial fluid and blood. CD8+ cells made up the disease-linked clones, which were relatively rare in peripheral blood.

This clonotype was detected a few times. Its matching antigen is unknown. Generation of TCR beta libraries employed quantitative 5'-RACE incorporating molecular barcodes. TCRdb processed the 5' RACE reads anew with MiXCR; each CDR3 protein has one entry. The sample includes hundreds of thousands of distinct CDR3 sequences, less than 10% of them seen just once. The sequenced material came from blood, either unsorted or a sorted T cell fraction (not recorded which). V gene TRBV7-2 combines with J gene TRBJ2-1; 9 bases fit TRBD2. This TCR derives from a male donor with ankylosing spondylitis or in good health (not recorded which). The CDR3 coding sequence is TGTGCCAGCAGCGAACTAGCGGGCTTCTTGGAGCAGTTCTTC. Translated, it gives CASSELAGFLEQFF. The complete variable domain, with remaining parts taken from reference TRBV7-2 and TRBJ2-1, reads GAGVSQSPSNKVTEKGKDVELRCDPISGHTALYWYRQSLGQGLEFLIYFQGNSAPDKSGLPSDRFSAERTGGSVSTLTIQRTQQEDSAVYLCASSELAGFLEQFFGPGTRLTVL.